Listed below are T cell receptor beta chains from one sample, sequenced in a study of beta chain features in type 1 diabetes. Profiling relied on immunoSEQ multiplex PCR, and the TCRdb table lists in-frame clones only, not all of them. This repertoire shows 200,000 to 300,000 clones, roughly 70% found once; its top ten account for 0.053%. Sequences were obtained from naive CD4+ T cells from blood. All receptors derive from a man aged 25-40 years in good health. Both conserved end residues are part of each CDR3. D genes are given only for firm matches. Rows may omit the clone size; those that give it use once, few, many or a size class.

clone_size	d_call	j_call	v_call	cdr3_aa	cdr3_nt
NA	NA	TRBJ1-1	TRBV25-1	CASSEGTEAFF	TGTGCCAGCAGTGAGGGCACTGAAGCTTTCTTT
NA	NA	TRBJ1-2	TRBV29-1	CSAVDGTSNYGYTF	TGCAGCGCCGTAGACGGGACTTCAAACTATGGCTACACCTTC
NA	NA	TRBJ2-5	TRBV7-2	CASSPLWGRETQYF	TGTGCCAGCAGCCCCCTTTGGGGCCGAGAGACCCAGTACTTC
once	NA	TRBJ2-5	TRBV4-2	CASSQVGVGREKETQYF	TGTGCCAGCAGCCAAGTCGGGGTCGGCAGGGAAAAAGAGACCCAGTACTTC
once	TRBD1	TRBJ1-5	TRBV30	CAWSVRGQGQPQHF	TGTGCCTGGAGTGTAAGGGGGCAAGGTCAGCCCCAGCATTTT
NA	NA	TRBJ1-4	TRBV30	CAWSVASQRSEKLFF	TGTGCCTGGAGTGTAGCCAGTCAACGTAGTGAAAAACTGTTTTTT
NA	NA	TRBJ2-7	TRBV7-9	CASSSTTASYEQYF	TGTGCCAGCAGCTCCACCACGGCATCCTACGAGCAGTACTTC
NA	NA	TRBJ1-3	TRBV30	CAWSVSSGNTIYF	TGTGCCTGGAGTGTAAGTTCTGGAAACACCATATATTTT
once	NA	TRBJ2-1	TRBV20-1	CSAASVNEQFF	TGCAGTGCTGCAAGCGTAAATGAGCAGTTCTTC
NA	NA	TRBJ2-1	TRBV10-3	CAISTSSAYNEQFF	TGTGCCATCAGTACCTCGTCAGCCTACAATGAGCAGTTCTTC
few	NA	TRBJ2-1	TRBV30	CACRVGGTYNEQFF	TGTGCCTGCAGGGTGGGGGGTACCTACAATGAGCAGTTCTTC
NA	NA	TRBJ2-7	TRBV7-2	CASSFDSYEQYF	TGTGCCAGCAGCTTCGACAGCTACGAGCAGTACTTC
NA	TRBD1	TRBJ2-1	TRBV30	CAWSATGGEQFF	TGTGCCTGGAGTGCCACAGGGGGCGAGCAGTTCTTC
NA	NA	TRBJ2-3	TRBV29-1	CSVDADTQYF	TGCAGCGTTGACGCAGATACGCAGTATTTT
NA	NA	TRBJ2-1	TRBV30	CAWSVGGSYNEQFF	TGTGCCTGGAGTGTGGGAGGTTCCTACAATGAGCAGTTCTTC
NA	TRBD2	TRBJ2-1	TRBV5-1	CASSLSGSSYNEQFF	TGCGCCAGCAGCCTTAGCGGGAGCTCCTACAATGAGCAGTTCTTC
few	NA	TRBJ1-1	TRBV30	CACGRSEAFF	TGTGCCTGCGGGCGGAGTGAAGCTTTCTTT
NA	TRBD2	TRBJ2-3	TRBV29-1	CSVVPRGSGASDTQYF	TGCAGCGTTGTACCGCGGGGTAGCGGGGCCTCAGATACGCAGTATTTT
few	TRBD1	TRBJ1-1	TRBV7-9	CASSSTGGANTEAFF	TGTGCCAGCAGCTCTACAGGGGGAGCGAACACTGAAGCTTTCTTT
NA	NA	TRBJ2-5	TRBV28	CASRGGQQETQYF	TGTGCCAGCAGAGGCGGGCAGCAAGAGACCCAGTACTTC
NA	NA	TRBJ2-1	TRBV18	CASSPGNNEQFF	TGTGCCAGCTCACCCGGGAACAATGAGCAGTTCTTC
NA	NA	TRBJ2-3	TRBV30	CAWSPGLSSTDTQYF	TGTGCCTGGAGTCCGGGACTGTCCAGCACAGATACGCAGTATTTT
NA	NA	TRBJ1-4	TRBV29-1	CSVMTGNEKLFF	TGCAGCGTTATGACGGGTAATGAAAAACTGTTTTTT
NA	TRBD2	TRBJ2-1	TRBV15	CATSRSFGLAGGRENNEQFF	TGTGCCACCAGCAGGAGCTTCGGACTAGCGGGAGGTAGGGAGAACAATGAGCAGTTCTTC
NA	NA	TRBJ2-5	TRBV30	CAWSKGIGETQYF	TGTGCCTGGAGTAAAGGGATCGGGGAGACCCAGTACTTC
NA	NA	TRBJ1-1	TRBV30	CAGDRTNTEAFF	TGTGCCGGAGACAGGACGAACACTGAAGCTTTCTTT
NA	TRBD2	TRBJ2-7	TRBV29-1	CSVKGTSGSYEQYF	TGCAGCGTCAAGGGGACTAGCGGCTCCTACGAGCAGTACTTC
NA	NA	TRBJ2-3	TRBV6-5	CASSYSTFTDTQYF	TGTGCCAGCAGTTACTCGACTTTCACAGATACGCAGTATTTT
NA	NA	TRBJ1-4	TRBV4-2	CASTLGQPNEKLFF	TGTGCCAGCACCCTGGGCCAGCCAAATGAAAAACTGTTTTTT
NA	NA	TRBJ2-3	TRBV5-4	CASSLVIDTQYF	TGTGCCAGCAGCTTGGTGATAGATACGCAGTATTTT
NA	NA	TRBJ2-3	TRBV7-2	CASSTRRGRGGTQYF	TGTGCCAGCAGCACAAGGCGCGGGCGGGGTGGTACGCAGTATTTT
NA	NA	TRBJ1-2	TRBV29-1	CSVSPDDYGYTF	TGCAGCGTGTCCCCGGACGACTATGGCTACACCTTC
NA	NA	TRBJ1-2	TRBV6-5	CASSFGYYGYTF	TGTGCCAGCAGTTTTGGATACTATGGCTACACCTTC
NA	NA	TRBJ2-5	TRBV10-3	CAIKGSQETQYF	TGTGCCATAAAAGGCAGTCAAGAGACCCAGTACTTC
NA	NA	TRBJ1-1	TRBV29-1	CSVLRPFKTEAFF	TGCAGCGTCCTGAGGCCTTTTAAGACTGAAGCTTTCTTT
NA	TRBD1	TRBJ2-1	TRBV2	CASSGQGAPNEQFF	TGTGCCAGCAGTGGACAGGGGGCGCCGAATGAGCAGTTCTTC
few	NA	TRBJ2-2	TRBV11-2	CASNPTPGELFF	TGTGCCAGCAACCCTACACCGGGGGAGCTGTTTTTT
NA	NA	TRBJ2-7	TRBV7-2	CASSPQPNSYEQYF	TGTGCCAGCAGCCCGCAACCGAACTCCTACGAGCAGTACTTC
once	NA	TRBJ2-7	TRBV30	CAWSVGPAVSYEQYF	TGTGCCTGGAGTGTAGGCCCAGCGGTCTCCTACGAGCAGTACTTC
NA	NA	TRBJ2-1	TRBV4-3	CASSQGGGYNEQFF	TGCGCCAGCAGCCAAGGGGGAGGCTACAATGAGCAGTTCTTC
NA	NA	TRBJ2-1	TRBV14	CASSLVGEQFF	TGTGCCAGCAGCCTGGTAGGTGAGCAGTTCTTC